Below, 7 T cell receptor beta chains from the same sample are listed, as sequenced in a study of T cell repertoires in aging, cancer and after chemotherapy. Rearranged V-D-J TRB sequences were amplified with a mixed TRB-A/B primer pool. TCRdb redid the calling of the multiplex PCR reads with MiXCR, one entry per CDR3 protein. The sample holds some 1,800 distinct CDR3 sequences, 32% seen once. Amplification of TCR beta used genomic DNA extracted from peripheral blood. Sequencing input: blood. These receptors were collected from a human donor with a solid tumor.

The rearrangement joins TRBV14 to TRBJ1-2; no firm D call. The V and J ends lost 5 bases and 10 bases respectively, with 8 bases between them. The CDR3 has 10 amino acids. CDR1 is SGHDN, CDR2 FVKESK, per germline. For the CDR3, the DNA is TGTGCCAGCAGCTCTAATCCCTACACCTTC. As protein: CASSSNPYTF.

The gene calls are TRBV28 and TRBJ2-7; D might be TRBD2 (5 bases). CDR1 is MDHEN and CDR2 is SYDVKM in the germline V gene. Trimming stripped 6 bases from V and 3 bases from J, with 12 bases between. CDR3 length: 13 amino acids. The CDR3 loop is CASSLLAFYEQYF. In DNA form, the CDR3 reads TGTGCCAGCAGCTTGCTAGCATTCTACGAGCAGTACTTC.

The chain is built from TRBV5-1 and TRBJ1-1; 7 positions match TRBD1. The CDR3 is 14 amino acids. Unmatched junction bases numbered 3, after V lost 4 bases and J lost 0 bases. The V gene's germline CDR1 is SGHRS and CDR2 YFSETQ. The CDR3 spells CASSRGQLNTEAFF. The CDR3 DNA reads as TGCGCCAGCAGCCGGGGACAGCTGAACACTGAAGCTTTCTTT.

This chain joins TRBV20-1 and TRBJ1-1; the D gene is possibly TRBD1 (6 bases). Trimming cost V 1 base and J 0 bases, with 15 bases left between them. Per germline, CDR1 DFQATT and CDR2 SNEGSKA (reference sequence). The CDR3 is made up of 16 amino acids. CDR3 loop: CSARGLTGSLNTEAFF. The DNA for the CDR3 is TGCAGTGCTAGAGGGCTTACAGGGTCGTTGAACACTGAAGCTTTCTTT.

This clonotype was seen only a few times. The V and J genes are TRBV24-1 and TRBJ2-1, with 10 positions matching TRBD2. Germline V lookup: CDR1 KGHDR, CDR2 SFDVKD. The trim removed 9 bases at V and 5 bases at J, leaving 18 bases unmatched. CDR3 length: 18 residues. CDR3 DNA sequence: TGTGCCACCTCATCCGGCCGGATCGGAACTAGCGGGGACAATGAGCAGTTCTTC. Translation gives CATSSGRIGTSGDNEQFF.

CDR3 nucleotide sequence: TGTGCCAGCAGCTCCGACAGGGGCTCAGATACGCAGTATTTT. Amino acid sequence: CASSSDRGSDTQYF. This sequence joins TRBV11-1 and TRBJ2-3; TRBD1 aligns across 8 bases. The CDR3 spans 14 residues. Trimming cost V 4 bases and J 4 bases; bases outside gene matches: 4. The germline CDR1 and CDR2 sequences are SGHAT and FQDESV (reference sequence).

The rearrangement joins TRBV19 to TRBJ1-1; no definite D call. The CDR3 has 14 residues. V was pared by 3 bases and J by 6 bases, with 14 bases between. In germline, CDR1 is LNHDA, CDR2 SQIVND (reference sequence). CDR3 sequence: CASSIKALGAEAFF. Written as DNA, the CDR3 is TGTGCCAGTAGTATCAAGGCACTGGGCGCTGAAGCTTTCTTT.